The 20 T cell receptor beta chains below were found in one sample sequenced in a study of blood T cell repertoires in COVID-19. TCRdb's copy holds only in-frame clones and misses some; the assay was immunoSEQ multiplex PCR. This sample yields 70,000 to 90,000 clones, of which roughly 80% are seen a single time; more than 15% belongs to the top ten. The sequenced sample was peripheral blood. These receptor sequences come from a woman aged 55-69 years with acute or convalescent COVID-19.

The rearrangement uses TRBV10-2 and TRBJ1-5; D is perhaps TRBD1 (5 bases). In germline, CDR1 is WSHSY, CDR2 SAAADI. V shed 2 bases and J shed 6 bases, with 14 bases lying between them. The CDR3 loop spans 15 amino acids. DNA for the CDR3: TGCGCCAGCAGTGAGGGGTCAGGGCGAGTTCAGCCCCAGCATTTT. Its translation is CASSEGSGRVQPQHF.

The chain links TRBV11-2 to TRBJ2-3; D is possibly TRBD1 (5 bases). Germline CDR1 SGHAT, CDR2 FQNNGV. Trimming pared 6 bases from V and 2 bases from J, leaving 18 bases between. CDR3 length: 16 amino acids. The DNA for the CDR3 is TGTGCCAGCAGTCCCTGGCAGGGAAAATTCACAGATACGCAGTATTTT. Amino acids: CASSPWQGKFTDTQYF.

The chain has TRBV2 and TRBJ1-1, with 9 nucleotides matching TRBD1. V was clipped by 8 bases and J by 3 bases; unmatched bases: 4. The CDR3 extends over 13 amino acids. Germline V lookup: CDR1 SNHLY, CDR2 FYNNEI. CDR3 nucleotide sequence: TGTGCCAGCTGGGGACAGGGATACACTGAAGCTTTCTTT. Its translation: CASWGQGYTEAFF.

The V gene is TRBV19, the J gene TRBJ1-2; tentatively, D is TRBD1 (6 bases). The germline CDR1 and CDR2 sequences are LNHDA and SQIVND (reference sequence). The CDR3 has 13 residues. The ends were cut back, 5 bases at V and 3 bases at J, with 10 bases in the middle. Here the CDR3 DNA reads TGTGCCAGTAGTTCCTCAGGGGACTATGGCTACACCTTC. It specifies CASSSSGDYGYTF. Looking up the rest from reference TRBV19 and TRBJ1-2 gives the full variable domain: DGGITQSPKYLFRKEGQNVTLSCEQNLNHDAMYWYRQDPGQGLRLIYYSQIVNDFQKGDIAEGYSVSREKKESFPLTVTSAQKNPTAFYLCASSSSGDYGYTFGSGTRLTVV.

This rearrangement joins TRBV7-3 to TRBJ1-1; D unclear. The germline CDR1 and CDR2 sequences are SGHTA and FQGTGA. The V end lost 2 bases, the J end lost 1 base, and 8 bases lay between the germline ends. The length of the CDR3 is 14 residues. CDR3 DNA: TGTGCCAGCAGCTTACAGTATGGGAACACTGAAGCTTTCTTT. Its translation is CASSLQYGNTEAFF.

This rearrangement joins TRBV10-3 to TRBJ1-3, with D possibly being TRBD1 (6 bases). The CDR3 sequence is 15 residues long. Per the germline V gene, CDR1 is ENHRY and CDR2 is SYGVKD. Trimming took off 3 bases at V and 2 bases at J, with 11 bases between the two ends. The CDR3 spells CAISDNRATGNTIYF. In DNA, the CDR3 is TGTGCCATCAGTGATAACAGGGCGACTGGAAACACCATATATTTT.

This chain links TRBV9 with TRBJ1-3; TRBD1 is a possible D gene (6 bases). This CDR3 comprises 15 residues. V lost 4 bases to trimming and J lost 7 bases, with 18 bases between them. CDR1 and CDR2 from the germline V gene are SGDLS and YYNGEE. CDR3 in amino acids: CASSLGGTQSNTIYF. CDR3 in DNA: TGTGCCAGCAGCTTGGGGGGGACACAGTCGAACACCATATATTTT. The full variable domain, in which reference TRBV9 and TRBJ1-3 provide the parts outside the CDR3, is DSGVTQTPKHLITATGQRVTLRCSPRSGDLSVYWYQQSLDQGLQFLIQYYNGEERAKGNILERFSAQQFPDLHSELNLSSLELGDSALYFCASSLGGTQSNTIYFGEGSWLTVV.

This chain links TRBV5-1 with TRBJ2-7; tentatively, D is TRBD1 (5 bases). Deletions cut 6 bases from V and 0 bases from J, with 16 bases between. Looked up from germline, CDR1 is SGHRS and CDR2 is YFSETQ. The CDR3 spans 15 residues. As DNA, the CDR3 is TGCGCCAGCAATTTAGGGTCTGGGGCCTCCTACGAGCAGTACTTC. Its translation is CASNLGSGASYEQYF.

The chain recombines TRBV19 with TRBJ2-7; 8 bases map to TRBD1. V trimming: 1 base; J trimming: 4 bases; junction bases outside the gene matches: 3. The CDR3 is 14 amino acids. CDR1 and CDR2 from the germline V gene are LNHDA and SQIVND (reference sequence). DNA for the CDR3: TGTGCCAGTAGTATAGGGACAGGGAGGTACGAGCAGTACTTC. Protein sequence: CASSIGTGRYEQYF.

This clone was found a few times. The chain carries TRBV9 and TRBJ2-2; 10 bases are shared with TRBD2. V lost 0 bases to trimming and J lost 0 bases; unmatched junction nucleotides: 2. Germline CDR1 and CDR2: SGDLS and YYNGEE. The CDR3 is 17 residues long. The CDR3 sequence is CASSVEGTSANTGELFF. As DNA, the CDR3 is TGTGCCAGCAGCGTAGAAGGGACTAGCGCGAACACCGGGGAGCTGTTTTTT.

This clone was found a few times. The CDR3 reads CASSLAGQVLFF. The CDR3, as DNA: TGTGCCAGCAGCTTAGCGGGACAGGTGCTGTTTTTT. The chain links TRBV7-9 to TRBJ1-4, with 8 positions matching TRBD1. CDR1 and CDR2 (germline): SEHNR, FQNEAQ (reference sequence). The CDR3 length is 12 residues. The V and J ends lost 0 bases and 14 bases, in that order; junction bases with no gene match: 2.

The chain is built from TRBV3-1 (or the pseudogene TRBV3-2) and TRBJ2-5, with 9 bases aligning to TRBD2. Germline V gives CDR1 LGHDT, CDR2 YNNKEL (reference sequence). Trimming cost V 4 bases and J 2 bases; bases outside gene matches: 8. The CDR3 sequence is 16 residues long. CDR3 protein: CASSPSGRGGQETQYF. In DNA form, the CDR3 reads TGTGCCAGCAGCCCCTCGGGGCGGGGGGGGCAAGAGACCCAGTACTTC.

For the CDR3, the DNA is TGTGCCAGCAGCCCCGGGACTACCTACAATGAGCAGTTCTTC. Amino acid sequence: CASSPGTTYNEQFF. V usage is TRBV6-5 and J usage is TRBJ2-1; 7 bases line up with TRBD2. Per the germline V gene, CDR1 is MNHEY and CDR2 is SVGAGI. J gave up 2 bases and V 6 bases, and 4 bases lay outside the gene matches. This CDR3 region has 14 residues.

The rearrangement joins TRBV7-2 to TRBJ1-6, with TRBD1 identical over 8 bases. Per the germline V gene, CDR1 is SGHTA and CDR2 is FQGNSA. The CDR3 is made up of 17 amino acids. V shed 2 bases, J shed 4 bases, and the junction held 7 bases outside the gene matches. The CDR3 bases are TGTGCCAGCAGCTTACGGCTCGGACAGGGATATAATTCACCCCTCCACTTT. It encodes CASSLRLGQGYNSPLHF.

V is TRBV19 and J is TRBJ1-6, with no clear D. Germline lookup yields CDR1 LNHDA and CDR2 SQIVND (reference sequence). This CDR3 spans 14 amino acids. V lost 10 bases to trimming and J lost 10 bases, with 20 bases between them. As DNA, the CDR3 is TGTGCCACCCCTTTAGGGCGGGATCGGTCACCCCTCCACTTT. It yields the protein CATPLGRDRSPLHF.

This chain uses TRBV19 with TRBJ2-3, with a weak D call TRBD1 (7 bases). With 6 bases removed from V and 3 bases from J, the gap between germline ends came to 19 bases. The CDR3 sequence is 16 residues long. Germline CDR1 is LNHDA and CDR2 is SQIVND (reference sequence). The CDR3 nucleotides are TGTGCCAGTAGGATGGAGGGGGCGCGAGGTACAGATACGCAGTATTTT. Its protein product is CASRMEGARGTDTQYF.

The J gene is TRBJ1-2, the V gene TRBV2; D is uncertain. Germline V gene lookup returns CDR1 SNHLY and CDR2 FYNNEI. The germline V and J ends were trimmed by 6 bases and 4 bases, with 18 bases remaining between them. This CDR3 comprises 15 residues. CDR3 in DNA: TGTGCCAGCAGCGCACGGACGGACGGAGGCTATGGCTACACCTTC. This encodes CASSARTDGGYGYTF.

This chain connects TRBV7-8 to TRBJ1-6; D is possibly TRBD1 (6 bases). The germline V gene has CDR1 SGHVS and CDR2 FQNEAQ. The V gene lost 5 bases and the J gene lost 0 bases, with 20 bases spanning the gap. The CDR3 contains 19 residues. CDR3 residues: CASSSRISGGSSYNSPLHF. The DNA for the CDR3 is TGTGCCAGCAGCAGCAGGATATCTGGGGGCAGCTCCTATAATTCACCCCTCCACTTT. The full variable domain, with the rest looked up from reference TRBV7-8 and TRBJ1-6, is GAGVSQSPRYKVAKRGQDVALRCDPISGHVSLFWYQQALGQGPEFLTYFQNEAQLDKSGLPSDRFFAERPEGSVSTLKIQRTQQEDSAVYLCASSSRISGGSSYNSPLHFGNGTRLTVT.

This chain uses TRBV6-6 with TRBJ1-1; D perhaps matches TRBD1 (5 bases). The CDR3 is made up of 14 amino acids. The germline V and J ends were trimmed by 4 bases and 6 bases, with 15 bases remaining between them. Germline values: CDR1 MNHNY, CDR2 SVGAGI (reference sequence). This CDR3 reads CASSWGGARAEAFF. In DNA form, the CDR3 reads TGTGCCAGCAGTTGGGGAGGGGCGAGGGCTGAAGCTTTCTTT.

The chain couples TRBV19 to TRBJ2-3; 10 positions agree with TRBD2. V lost 3 bases, J lost 5 bases, and 5 bases stayed unmatched. This CDR3 is built from 15 residues. Germline CDR1 and CDR2: LNHDA and SQIVND (reference sequence). CDR3 DNA: TGTGCCAGTAGTATGCCTAGCGGGGGTCGAGATACGCAGTATTTT. The encoded protein is CASSMPSGGRDTQYF.